The 9 T cell receptor beta chains below all came from one sample that was sequenced in a study of T-cell reconstitution after alpha-beta-depleted transplantation in children. Unique molecular identifiers were incorporated when the TCRbeta library was constructed. TCRdb re-called the PCR reads through MiXCR, storing one row per CDR3 protein. The table has approximately 490,000 distinct CDR3 sequences, around 12% seen once. The sequences come from PBMCs from the stem cell graft donor, collected from the stem cell graft. The receptors were gathered from a human donor who donated a stem cell graft to a child with combined immunodeficiency.

The chain uses TRBV7-2 and TRBJ2-5; D may correspond to TRBD1 or TRBD2 (5 bases each). Between the trimmed V and J ends, which lost 5 bases and 6 bases, there was a span of 13 bases. Germline loops: CDR1 SGHTA, CDR2 FQGNSA. This CDR3 is 13 amino acids long. Here the CDR3 DNA reads TGTGCCAGCAGCCCCCGGGGCGTAAAGACCCAGTACTTC. It encodes CASSPRGVKTQYF.

This clonotype was observed at least ten times. Here the CDR3 DNA reads TGCGCCAGCAGCCAACACCCGGGACAGGGGGGTAACGGGGAGCTGTTTTTT. This encodes CASSQHPGQGGNGELFF. The chain has TRBV4-3 and TRBJ2-2; TRBD1 matches at 11 bases. With 2 bases clipped from V and 7 bases from J, the junction kept 9 bases outside the gene matches. This CDR3 is 17 amino acids long. Germline assignment: CDR1 LGHNA and CDR2 YSLEER.

The V call is TRBV18, the J call TRBJ2-1; D not certain. The CDR3 is 17 residues long. The germline V gene has CDR1 KGHSH and CDR2 LQKENI. The germline V and J ends were trimmed by 0 bases and 0 bases, with 12 bases remaining between them. CDR3 sequence: CASSPPLVHSSYNEQFF. The CDR3 region has the DNA TGTGCCAGCTCACCACCTCTCGTACACAGCTCCTACAATGAGCAGTTCTTC.

This clonotype was recorded a few times. V is TRBV5-8 and J is TRBJ2-7; D ambiguous. V was clipped by 1 base and J by 1 base, with 9 bases between them. The CDR3 runs to 14 residues. Per the germline V gene, CDR1 is SGHTS and CDR2 is YDEGEE. The DNA of the CDR3 is TGTGCCAGCAGCTTGCTTAGGAAATCCTACGAGCAGTACTTC. It encodes CASSLLRKSYEQYF.

This clonotype was seen a few times. The rearrangement uses TRBV7-8 and TRBJ2-7; 8 bases agree with TRBD2. J gave up 5 bases and V 6 bases, and 3 bases lay outside the gene matches. CDR1 is SGHVS and CDR2 is FQNEAQ in the germline V gene. The CDR3 sequence is 12 residues long. The CDR3 loop reads CASRPLADEQYF. The CDR3 DNA sequence: TGTGCCAGCAGACCACTAGCGGACGAGCAGTACTTC.

The gene calls are TRBV7-3 and TRBJ2-7; TRBD1 is a possible D gene (6 bases). CDR1 and CDR2 from the germline V gene are SGHTA and FQGTGA. The CDR3 covers 13 residues. V was shortened by 5 bases and J by 3 bases, with 11 bases between the two germline ends. CDR3 region: CASSVLQGYEQYF. CDR3 sequence (DNA): TGTGCCAGCAGCGTCTTACAGGGCTACGAGCAGTACTTC.

Ten or more counts support this clonotype. The V gene is TRBV20-1, the J gene TRBJ1-2, with D unresolved. The CDR3 is 14 residues long. Trimming took off 0 bases at V and 4 bases at J, with 12 bases between the two ends. Looked up from germline, CDR1 is DFQATT and CDR2 is SNEGSKA (reference sequence). CDR3 nucleotides: TGCAGTGCTAGAGAGAGGGCAGGACCCTATGGCTACACCTTC. It is translated as CSARERAGPYGYTF.

This clonotype was counted a few times. V usage is TRBV7-9 and J usage is TRBJ1-1, with D hard to call. Trimming pared 2 bases from V and 5 bases from J, leaving 15 bases between. There are 15 residues in the CDR3. Per the germline V gene, CDR1 is SEHNR and CDR2 is FQNEAQ (reference sequence). The CDR3 sequence is CASSLLQPPNTEAFF. As DNA, the CDR3 is TGTGCCAGCAGCTTACTCCAGCCCCCGAATACTGAAGCTTTCTTT. Together with reference TRBV7-9 and TRBJ1-1, the CDR3 gives the full variable domain: DTGVSQNPRHKITKRGQNVTFRCDPISEHNRLYWYRQTLGQGPEFLTYFQNEAQLEKSRLLSDRFSAERPKGSFSTLEIQRTEQGDSAMYLCASSLLQPPNTEAFFGQGTRLTVV.

This clonotype showed up just a few times. The V and J genes are TRBV12-3 or TRBV12-4 and TRBJ2-3; 12 bases line up with TRBD2. Trimming took 5 bases from V and 5 from J; bases not matched to a gene: 5. This CDR3 has 15 residues. CDR3 in amino acids: CASSPPGLAGDTQYF. In DNA, the CDR3 is TGTGCCAGCAGTCCACCGGGACTAGCGGGAGATACGCAGTATTTT.